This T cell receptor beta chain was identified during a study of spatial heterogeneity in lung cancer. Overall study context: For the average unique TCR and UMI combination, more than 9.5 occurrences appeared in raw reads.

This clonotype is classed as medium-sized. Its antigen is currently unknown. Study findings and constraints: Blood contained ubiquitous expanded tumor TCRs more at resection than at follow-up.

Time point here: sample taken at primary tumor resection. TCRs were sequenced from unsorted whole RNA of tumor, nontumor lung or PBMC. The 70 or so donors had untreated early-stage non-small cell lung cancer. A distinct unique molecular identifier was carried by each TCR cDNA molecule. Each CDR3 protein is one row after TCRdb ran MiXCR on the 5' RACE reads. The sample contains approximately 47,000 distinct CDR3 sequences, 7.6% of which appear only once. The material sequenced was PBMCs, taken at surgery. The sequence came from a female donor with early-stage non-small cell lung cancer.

CDR3 bases: TGTGCCAGCAGTTTCCCCGATGCCAAAAACATTCAGTACTTC. The encoded protein is CASSFPDAKNIQYF. The chain has TRBV28 and TRBJ2-4; D gene ambiguous. Germline V lookup: CDR1 MDHEN, CDR2 SYDVKM. V shed 3 bases and J shed 1 base, with 7 bases lying between them. The CDR3 has 14 residues.